The T cell receptor (beta chain) under discussion was sequenced for a study of CD8+CD57+ T cells in acquired aplastic anemia listed by TCRdb under 2018. Context from the whole study: DNA extracted from sorted CD4+ and CD8+ cells had a mean of roughly 3 ug, with a range of 0.2 to 27.4 ug. CD8+CD57+ expansion was defined as frequency above the mean frequency observed in healthy subjects. On the study overall, not on this receptor specifically: Roughly 31 CD8+ CDR3 sequences were shared between patients and controls but appeared highly expressed in patients and within their immunodominant clones. CD8+ Simpson's diversity did not differ significantly between patients and healthy controls (P=0.060).

Patients chosen for sequencing had shown expansion of CD8+CD57+ cells by flow cytometry. Severe acquired aplastic anemia was diagnosed in all patients according to International Study of Aplastic Anemia and Agranulocytosis and Camitta criteria. Patients had received no therapy at the time of blood sampling. In the study, sorted CD4+ and CD8+ blood T cells from patients with severe aplastic anemia and from healthy subjects underwent deep sequencing of TCR repertoires. In the USA, patient enrollment took place under clinicaltrials.gov protocols 00001620, 01623167, 00001397, 00071045, 00081523 and 00961064. Ficoll-Paque density gradient centrifugation was used to isolate peripheral blood mononuclear cells. Before DNA extraction, CD4+ and CD8+ T cells were sorted with FACS or magnetic beads. The CDR3 sequence holds 15 residues, the cysteine and phenylalanine included. The DNA shown is the 45-base CDR3, in frame from base 1. Per the germline V gene, ENHRY is the CDR1 and SYGVKD is the CDR2. V loses 6 bases at its end and J loses 2 bases; junction bases beyond the gene matches: 7.

Genomic DNA was used as template for profiling of TCR beta VDJ combinations and CDR3 sequences. An Illumina HiSeq 2000 was the platform used for TCR repertoire sequencing. As for the original processing: TRBV/TRBJ rearrangement plots, CDR3 size and DJ length profiles, and Simpson's diversity index were used to assess repertoires. The most abundant DNA sequence in the deep sequencing data was taken as the immunodominant clone. CDR3 amino acid sequences were checked for sharing across subjects and were also compared against the VDJdb database and published repertoires. TCRdb passed the public sequencing reads through fastp at Q25 and MiXCR, retaining productive beta sequences. Records with the same CDR3 protein are collapsed into one entry carrying the most frequent genes and DNA. TCRdb's processing, not the authors' own work, is the source of the V and J calls. For this sample the table gives some 98,000 distinct CDR3 sequences, of which around 68% were detected only once. Clones ranked in the top ten supply 50% to 70% of the sample.

In the case of this clonotype: Its antigen is unknown. No much larger clone is present one base from it, and per-base qualities are unavailable.

The sequencing sample was made of sorted CD4+, CD8+, or CD8+CD57+ T cells (not recorded which) from PBMCs. The chain uses TRBV10-3 and TRBJ1-5; 7 bases in the junction line up with TRBD1. The clonotype originates from a human donor with aplastic anemia. The CDR3 corresponds to CAIRNGTVGNQPQHF. At the DNA level, the sequence is TGTGCCATCAGGAACGGGACAGTAGGCAATCAGCCCCAGCATTTT.